The 25 T cell receptor beta chains given below trace back to one sample, sequenced in a study of post-analysis software for immune sequencing data. The study, taken as a whole, reports: Among 5 or 6 TRBV segments more frequent in patients than controls were TRBV5-6, TRBV5-1 and TRBV20-1.

What these receptors recognize is not known. Unique molecular identifiers were present in the TCR beta cDNA libraries. TCRdb re-called the PCR reads with MiXCR, one entry per CDR3 protein. Of 380,000 or so distinct CDR3 sequences listed, less than 40% are singletons. The specimen was blood. The receptors here all came from a girl aged 5 to 17 with multiple sclerosis.

The rearrangement links TRBV12-3 or TRBV12-4 to TRBJ2-3; D not resolved. This CDR3 is built from 15 residues. V lost 1 base, J lost 0 bases, and 8 bases lay in between. The CDR3 DNA is TGTGCCAGCAGTTTAGGTCAAGCGAGCACAGATACGCAGTATTTT. Translation gives CASSLGQASTDTQYF.

For the CDR3, the DNA is TGTGCCAGCAGCCAAAGCGGGGGGGCGAGTTGGGCGCAGTATTTT. Translating gives CASSQSGGASWAQYF. The V gene is TRBV7-9, the J gene TRBJ2-3, with TRBD2 identical over 10 bases. CDR1 and CDR2 from the germline V gene are SEHNR and FQNEAQ (reference sequence). V lost 5 bases and J lost 10; bases outside the gene matches: 12. There are 15 residues in the CDR3. The whole variable domain, filled in from reference TRBV7-9 and TRBJ2-3, reads DTGVSQNPRHKITKRGQNVTFRCDPISEHNRLYWYRQTLGQGPEFLTYFQNEAQLEKSRLLSDRFSAERPKGSFSTLEIQRTEQGDSAMYLCASSQSGGASWAQYFGPGTRLTVL.

The V gene is TRBV7-3, the J gene TRBJ1-1; weak D call: TRBD1 (5 bases). In germline, CDR1 is SGHTA, CDR2 FQGTGA. Trimming removed 4 bases from V and 1 base from J, with 7 bases in between. This CDR3 has 13 amino acids. Here the CDR3 reads CASSWGKNTEAFF. In DNA, the CDR3 is TGTGCCAGCAGCTGGGGGAAGAACACTGAAGCTTTCTTT.

V is TRBV7-2 and J is TRBJ1-5; D not resolved. Germline CDR1 SGHTA, CDR2 FQGNSA. V dropped 5 bases and J dropped 0 bases, with 8 bases sitting between them. The CDR3 totals 14 residues. CDR3 coding DNA: TGTGCCAGCAGCGCTCACAGTAGCAATCAGCCCCAGCATTTT. Its protein product is CASSAHSSNQPQHF.

The genes are TRBV10-3 and TRBJ2-4; D uncertain. The end of the DNA fits TRBJ2-7 better, so the J call may be wrong. This CDR3 is built from 14 residues. Per the germline V gene, CDR1 is ENHRY and CDR2 is SYGVKD. Here the CDR3 DNA reads TGTGCCATCAGTGAGTCGGAAAGCTCCTACGAGCAGTACTTC. Its translation: CAISESESSYEQYF.

This clonotype was seen only a few times. V and J are TRBV6-2 or TRBV6-3 and TRBJ2-7; D might be TRBD2 (5 bases). The CDR3 is 14 residues long. Germline-derived CDR1 and CDR2 are MNHEY and SVGEGT. V was clipped by 2 bases and J by 0 bases, with 8 bases between them. The CDR3 spells CASSYDGSSYEQYF. Written as DNA, the CDR3 is TGTGCCAGCAGTTACGATGGGAGCTCCTACGAGCAGTACTTC.

This clonotype showed up just a few times. This sequence joins TRBV7-6 and TRBJ2-1, with 7 nucleotides matching TRBD2. After removal of 4 bases from V and 9 bases from J, the junction contained 6 bases not matched to a gene. The CDR3 runs to 13 residues. Looked up from germline, CDR1 is SGHVS and CDR2 is FNYEAQ. This CDR3 reads CASSSGRDGEQFF. In nucleotides, the CDR3 is TGTGCCAGCAGCTCTGGGAGGGATGGTGAGCAGTTCTTC.

For this clonotype: This may arise from a read error, as a much more abundant clone is one base away. This rearrangement joins TRBV24-1 to TRBJ2-1, with D possibly being TRBD2 (6 bases). The CDR3 has 13 residues. Trimming pared 4 bases from V and 8 bases from J, leaving 11 bases between. Germline V lookup: CDR1 KGHDR, CDR2 SFDVKD. CDR3: CATSDSRRDEQFF. The CDR3 DNA sequence: TGTGCCACCAGTGACTCCCGGAGGGATGAGCAGTTCTTC.

Worth noting for this clonotype: Because it lacks the conserved phenylalanine or tryptophan at the end, this CDR3 is likely a read error. This chain uses TRBV10-2 with TRBJ1-4, with D unresolved. Germline CDR1 and CDR2: WSHSY and SAAADI. The CDR3 contains 15 residues. V gave up 6 bases and J gave up 5 bases, with 16 bases separating them. The CDR3 region has the DNA TGCGCCAGCAGCCCCGGAGGGCGGATGAATGAAAAACTGTTTTGT. It encodes CASSPGGRMNEKLFC.

This clonotype was picked up a small number of times. This sequence joins TRBV15 and TRBJ2-1; maybe TRBD2 (6 bases). Germline assignment: CDR1 LNHNV and CDR2 YYDKDF (reference sequence). The V end lost 4 bases, the J end lost 5 bases, and 9 bases lay between the germline ends. This CDR3 comprises 13 residues. The CDR3 coding sequence is TGTGCCACCAGCACATCGGGAGACAATGAGCAGTTCTTC. Translating gives CATSTSGDNEQFF.

The V call is TRBV19, the J call TRBJ1-5; unclear D gene. V lost 3 bases and J 6 bases, leaving 12 bases between the germline ends. The germline gives CDR1 LNHDA, CDR2 SQIVND (reference sequence). The CDR3 contains 14 residues. DNA of the CDR3: TGTGCCAGTAGTATCGAGGTGCGAGGTCAGCCCCAGCATTTT. Protein: CASSIEVRGQPQHF.

Of note for this clonotype: A single base separates this from a much larger clone, so it may be a read error. The rearrangement joins TRBV12-3 or TRBV12-4 to TRBJ2-7, with D perhaps given as TRBD1 or TRBD2 (6 bases each). Trimming left V 1 base short and J 7 bases short, with 17 bases between. The CDR3 loop spans 15 amino acids. The CDR3 DNA is TGTGCCAGCAGTTTAGGAGGGGGGAGCTACAATGAGCAGTACTTC. It encodes CASSLGGGSYNEQYF.

The V call is TRBV12-3 or TRBV12-4, the J call TRBJ2-1, with TRBD2 matching 7 bases. The CDR3 totals 15 residues. With V trimmed by 6 bases and J by 0 bases, 5 bases remained unmatched. In nucleotides, the CDR3 is TGTGCCAGCAGAATCGGGGGGAGCTCCTACAATGAGCAGTTCTTC. Its translation is CASRIGGSSYNEQFF.

The rearrangement links TRBV20-1 to TRBJ2-7; D is possibly TRBD1 or TRBD2 (5 bases each). CDR1 is DFQATT, CDR2 SNEGSKA, per germline (reference sequence). The CDR3 is 15 residues long. The V and J ends lost 4 bases and 6 bases respectively, with 22 bases between them. CDR3 DNA sequence: TGCAGTGCTATCCCCCTGGGGCCCTGGGACGGCGAGCAGTACTTC. Amino acids: CSAIPLGPWDGEQYF.

CDR3: CASSRDRGAGEQYF. CDR3 DNA sequence: TGCGCCAGCAGCCGGGACAGGGGAGCCGGCGAGCAGTACTTC. This sequence joins TRBV4-1 and TRBJ2-5, with TRBD1 matching over 10 bases. The DNA end lines up better with TRBJ2-7; the J call may be wrong. CDR3 length: 14 amino acids. CDR1 and CDR2 (germline): MGHRA, YSYEKL.

The rearrangement links TRBV4-2 to TRBJ2-1; D remains unclear. This CDR3 has 16 residues. Germline CDR1 is LGHNA and CDR2 is YNFKEQ. V shed 0 bases and J shed 3 bases, with 12 bases lying between them. The CDR3 nucleotides read TGTGCCAGCAGCCAAGATGTTCACAGAGACTACAATGAGCAGTTCTTC. Its protein product is CASSQDVHRDYNEQFF.

J is TRBJ2-1 and V is TRBV13; no definite D call. The end of the DNA is better explained by TRBJ2-7, so the J call may be wrong. The CDR3 covers 13 residues. The germline V gene has CDR1 PRHDT and CDR2 FYEKMQ (reference sequence). The CDR3 DNA sequence: TGTGCCAGCAGCTTACACGGCTACAATGAGCAGTACTTC. It translates to CASSLHGYNEQYF.

The chain couples TRBV20-1 to TRBJ2-7; 10 bases are a match to TRBD1. Germline CDR1 and CDR2: DFQATT and SNEGSKA (reference sequence). The CDR3 loop spans 13 amino acids. For the CDR3, the DNA is TGCAGCGTACCGGGACAGGGGTCTTGGGAGCAGTACTTC. It is translated as CSVPGQGSWEQYF.

This rearrangement joins TRBV12-3 or TRBV12-4 to TRBJ2-7; a possible D gene is TRBD2 (5 bases). The CDR3 extends over 16 amino acids. The V and J ends lost 2 bases and 7 bases respectively, with 21 bases between them. CDR3 loop: CASSLRGRTRSGEQYF. The CDR3 DNA sequence: TGTGCCAGCAGTTTACGGGGAAGGACCCGAAGTGGTGAGCAGTACTTC.

The rearrangement uses TRBV5-1 and TRBJ1-1; the D gene is possibly TRBD1 (6 bases). V was pared by 6 bases and J by 5 bases, with 20 bases between. The germline gives CDR1 SGHRS, CDR2 YFSETQ. This CDR3 has 15 residues. CDR3 residues: CASNPGWGAYTEAFF. CDR3 sequence (DNA): TGCGCCAGCAACCCAGGATGGGGGGCTTATACTGAAGCTTTCTTT.

The chain employs TRBV20-1 and TRBJ2-1; 9 bases match TRBD2. The germline V gene has CDR1 DFQATT and CDR2 SNEGSKA (reference sequence). V lost 0 bases, J lost 8 bases, and 8 bases stayed unmatched. This CDR3 is 15 amino acids long. The CDR3 region has the DNA TGCAGTGCTAGAGATCGTAGTCTAGCGGGGTATGAGCAGTTCTTC. This codes for CSARDRSLAGYEQFF.

J is TRBJ1-2 and V is TRBV12-3 or TRBV12-4; no reliable D call. The V and J ends lost 3 bases and 3 bases respectively, with 14 bases between them. CDR3 length equals 15 residues. CDR3 in amino acids: CASSLKRAADYGYTF. DNA of the CDR3: TGTGCCAGCAGTTTGAAAAGGGCAGCGGACTATGGCTACACCTTC.

This chain joins TRBV12-3 or TRBV12-4 and TRBJ1-1; perhaps TRBD1 as D (5 bases). Trimming took off 1 base at V and 4 bases at J, with 13 bases between the two ends. There are 15 residues in the CDR3. The chain's CDR3 is CASSLGAGRPTEAFF. The CDR3 region has the DNA TGTGCCAGCAGTTTAGGGGCAGGGAGGCCCACTGAAGCTTTCTTT.

The rearrangement links TRBV4-3 to TRBJ1-4; the match to TRBD1 covers 9 bases. The V segment lost 3 bases and the J segment 5 bases; nucleotides outside the gene matches: 7. The CDR3 has 16 amino acids. The germline gives CDR1 LGHNA, CDR2 YSLEER. CDR3 loop: CASSHRTGAENEKLFF. The CDR3, as DNA: TGCGCCAGCAGCCATCGGACAGGGGCGGAAAATGAAAAACTGTTTTTT.

With regard to this clonotype: The CDR3 ends on some other residue instead of the conserved phenylalanine or tryptophan, so this is likely a read error. The J gene is TRBJ1-6, the V gene TRBV10-3; D not resolved. The CDR3 runs 13 residues. Germline V gene data show CDR1 as ENHRY and CDR2 as SYGVKD. Trimming pared 7 bases from V and 10 bases from J, leaving 14 bases between. DNA for the CDR3: TGTGCCATCACAAGTAGGGCGAACTCACCCCTCCACTGT. Protein sequence: CAITSRANSPLHC.